This entry lists 28 T cell receptor beta chains sequenced from one sample in a study of the immune and genomic landscape of osteosarcoma. Sequenced by immunoSEQ multiplex PCR; TCRdb stores in-frame clones only, minus some. The data hold over 1,000 clones, with 70% to 75% observed a single time. Sequenced: primary tumor tissue from the femur. These TCRs come from a man younger than 40 with osteosarcoma.

The chain combines TRBV7-9 with TRBJ2-1; 10 nucleotides match TRBD1. Germline V CDR1 and CDR2: SEHNR, FQNEAQ (reference sequence). The CDR3 is 16 amino acids. J gave up 2 bases and V 5 bases, and 6 bases lay outside the gene matches. In DNA, the CDR3 is TGTGCCAGCAGCGCAGGGACAGGGGAAGCCTACAATGAGCAGTTCTTC. Translated, it gives CASSAGTGEAYNEQFF.

The CDR3 DNA follows: TGTGCCAGCAACCGAAGGTCGGATAAATCCTACGAGCAGTACTTC. Its translation: CASNRRSDKSYEQYF. The genes are TRBV6-1 and TRBJ2-7; unclear D gene. The CDR3 sequence is 15 residues long. V was clipped by 7 bases and J by 1 base, with 17 bases between them. The germline V gene encodes CDR1 MNHNS and CDR2 SASEGT.

This clone was detected only a few times. The genes are TRBV6-1 and TRBJ1-1; 11 bases align to TRBD1. The length of the CDR3 is 14 residues. Germline CDR1 MNHNS, CDR2 SASEGT. J lost 9 bases, V lost 0 bases, and 3 bases had no gene match. CDR3 sequence reads: CASSEARTGGKAFF. CDR3 bases: TGTGCCAGCAGTGAAGCCCGGACAGGGGGCAAAGCTTTCTTT.

The V call is TRBV5-7, the J call TRBJ1-1, with D maybe TRBD1 (6 bases). TRBV5-7 is recorded as an ORF, its role being uncertain. Trimming stripped 2 bases from V and 0 bases from J, with 14 bases between. This CDR3 is 16 amino acids long. The CDR3 region has the DNA TGTGCCAGCAGCTTATGGACAGATAAATTGAACACTGAAGCTTTCTTT. Translation: CASSLWTDKLNTEAFF.

This rearrangement joins TRBV6-1 to TRBJ2-5; D tentatively reads TRBD1 or TRBD2 (6 bases each). Trimming pared 4 bases from V and 4 bases from J, leaving 16 bases between. CDR3 length equals 15 residues. Germline CDR1 is MNHNS and CDR2 is SASEGT. The CDR3 nucleotides are TGTGCCAGCAGTGGCAGGGGAGGTACGGCAGAGACCCAGTACTTC. Amino acids: CASSGRGGTAETQYF.

The DNA for the CDR3 is TGTGCCAGCAGCCCACGGACAGGGTCCCACTATGGCTACACCTTC. Translated, it gives CASSPRTGSHYGYTF. The chain carries TRBV5-8 and TRBJ1-2, with 8 bases identical to TRBD1. Germline V gene data show CDR1 as SGHTS and CDR2 as YDEGEE. Trimming cost V 4 bases and J 3 bases; bases outside gene matches: 8. The CDR3 is 15 amino acids.

This chain uses TRBV15 with TRBJ2-3; tentative D call: TRBD2 (5 bases). The germline gives CDR1 LNHNV, CDR2 YYDKDF (reference sequence). This CDR3 is built from 15 residues. V was clipped by 3 bases and J by 1 base, with 11 bases between them. The CDR3 coding sequence is TGTGCCACCAGCAGTAACCTGGAGGGCACAGATACGCAGTATTTT. Protein product: CATSSNLEGTDTQYF.

This clone came up a few times. The genes are TRBV27 and TRBJ2-5; 11 nucleotides match TRBD1. Germline CDR1 MNHEY, CDR2 SMNVEV (reference sequence). J was trimmed by 5 bases and V by 1 base; bases with no gene match: 3. The CDR3 covers 15 residues. The CDR3: CASSLWTGGRETQYF. CDR3 DNA: TGTGCCAGCAGTTTATGGACAGGGGGCCGGGAGACCCAGTACTTC.

V and J are TRBV7-2 and TRBJ2-3, with TRBD2 matching over 10 bases. The germline V gene encodes CDR1 SGHTA and CDR2 FQGNSA. The CDR3 sequence is 17 residues long. J lost 1 base, V lost 2 bases, and 6 bases had no gene match. The chain's CDR3 is CASSLRAGTSGTDTQYF. CDR3 in DNA: TGTGCCAGCAGCTTACGCGCCGGGACTAGCGGCACAGATACGCAGTATTTT.

This chain connects TRBV7-9 to TRBJ2-5, with a possible D match to TRBD2 (5 bases). Germline values: CDR1 SEHNR, CDR2 FQNEAQ (reference sequence). CDR3 length: 15 amino acids. V was trimmed by 5 bases and J by 2 bases, leaving 15 bases between them. CDR3 sequence: CASSPSGSAQETQYF. The CDR3 DNA reads as TGTGCCAGCAGCCCCAGCGGTAGCGCACAAGAGACCCAGTACTTC.

This chain connects TRBV7-9 to TRBJ2-1; unclear D gene. Germline CDR1 reads SEHNR; CDR2 reads FQNEAQ (reference sequence). V was cut by 11 bases and J by 7 bases, with 9 bases left in between. The CDR3 contains 10 residues. In nucleotides, the CDR3 is TGTGCCGAGATAGGGAATGAGCAGTTCTTC. It is translated as CAEIGNEQFF.

The rearrangement uses TRBV7-2 and TRBJ2-3; D gene uncertain. Germline V gene data show CDR1 as SGHTA and CDR2 as FQGNSA. V was trimmed by 2 bases and J by 2 bases, leaving 14 bases between them. The CDR3 runs 16 residues. CDR3: CASSLQSSVITDTQYF. The DNA of the CDR3 is TGTGCCAGCAGCTTACAATCAAGCGTGATCACAGATACGCAGTATTTT. Filled out from reference TRBV7-2 and TRBJ2-3, the complete variable domain reads GAGVSQSPSNKVTEKGKDVELRCDPISGHTALYWYRQSLGQGLEFLIYFQGNSAPDKSGLPSDRFSAERTGGSVSTLTIQRTQQEDSAVYLCASSLQSSVITDTQYFGPGTRLTVL.

J is TRBJ2-7 and V is TRBV14; 8 positions match TRBD1. Trimming removed 5 bases from V and 6 bases from J; junction bases left unmatched: 6. The germline V gene has CDR1 SGHDN and CDR2 FVKESK. The length of the CDR3 is 13 residues. The CDR3 loop reads CASSSGQDLEQYF. The CDR3 DNA sequence: TGTGCCAGCAGCTCGGGACAGGACCTCGAGCAGTACTTC.

This CDR3 reads CASSSWTGTMGYTF. The CDR3 DNA reads TGCGCCAGCAGCTCCTGGACAGGAACTATGGGCTACACCTTC. V usage is TRBV5-1 and J usage is TRBJ1-2, with TRBD1 matching 7 bases. Germline V gives CDR1 SGHRS, CDR2 YFSETQ. The CDR3 consists of 14 residues. The V and J ends lost 3 bases and 8 bases, in that order; junction bases with no gene match: 10. Using reference TRBV5-1 and TRBJ1-2 for the parts outside the CDR3, the full variable domain is KAGVTQTPRYLIKTRGQQVTLSCSPISGHRSVSWYQQTPGQGLQFLFEYFSETQRNKGNFPGRFSGRQFSNSRSEMNVSTLELGDSALYLCASSSWTGTMGYTFGSGTRLTVV.

The V call is TRBV11-2, the J call TRBJ2-3; D is ambiguous. This CDR3 spans 11 amino acids. Germline V gene data show CDR1 as SGHAT and CDR2 as FQNNGV. V was clipped by 5 bases and J by 7 bases, with 7 bases between them. CDR3 region: CASSPSYTQYF. The CDR3 bases are TGTGCCAGCAGCCCAAGTTATACGCAGTATTTT.

This clone was seen once. V gene TRBV14 combines with J gene TRBJ2-2; the D gene could be TRBD1 or TRBD2 (5 bases each). In germline, CDR1 is SGHDN, CDR2 FVKESK. The germline V and J ends were trimmed by 1 base and 3 bases, with 12 bases remaining between them. CDR3 length: 16 amino acids. CDR3 DNA: TGTGCCAGCAGCCAAGTGGGGGTCTGGCACACCGGGGAGCTGTTTTTT. The encoded protein is CASSQVGVWHTGELFF.

CDR3 sequence reads: CASSEDRDTDTQYF. In nucleotides, the CDR3 is TGTGCCAGCAGTGAGGACAGGGACACAGATACGCAGTATTTT. The genes are TRBV6-4 and TRBJ2-3, with 8 bases identical to TRBD1. This CDR3 region has 14 residues. V lost 3 bases and J lost 2; bases outside the gene matches: 1. Germline CDR1 and CDR2: MRHNA and SNTAGT.

This clone has more than one count but fewer than ten. The V call is TRBV7-8, the J call TRBJ2-7, with D unclear. Trimming pared 5 bases from V and 2 bases from J, leaving 7 bases between. This CDR3 spans 12 amino acids. Germline V lookup: CDR1 SGHVS, CDR2 FQNEAQ. CDR3 bases: TGTGCCAGCAGCCCCCGGGCCTACGAGCAGTACTTC. Translating it yields CASSPRAYEQYF.

This clone was counted once. The junction departs from the called germline gene at one end, perhaps through a read error. The chain has TRBV11-2 and TRBJ1-1; unclear D gene. CDR3 length: 14 amino acids. Germline V gene sequence: CDR1 SGHAT, CDR2 FQNNGV. The DNA of the CDR3 is TGTGCCAGCAGACCCGAAAACGGGCACACTAAAGCTTTCTTT. This translates into CASRPENGHTKAFF.

This chain connects TRBV7-9 to TRBJ2-1, with 8 bases lining up with TRBD1. Trimming removed 11 bases from V and 3 bases from J; junction bases left unmatched: 12. The CDR3 loop spans 15 amino acids. Per the germline V gene, CDR1 is SEHNR and CDR2 is FQNEAQ (reference sequence). The CDR3 region has the DNA TGTGCCCTCCGTCCTGCAGGGGGCGGCTACAATGAGCAGTTCTTC. Amino acids: CALRPAGGGYNEQFF.

The chain is built from TRBV11-3 and TRBJ1-3; D call uncertain. Trimming left V 5 bases short and J 9 bases short, with 8 bases between. Germline values: CDR1 SGHNT, CDR2 YENEEA. There are 11 residues in the CDR3. DNA for the CDR3: TGTGCCAGCAGCCTACAAGGCACCATATATTTT. Encoded protein: CASSLQGTIYF.

This clone was seen only a few times. The J gene is TRBJ2-6, the V gene TRBV7-2, with no clear D. The CDR3 is made up of 14 amino acids. Germline V gene lookup returns CDR1 SGHTA and CDR2 FQGNSA. Between the trimmed V and J ends, which lost 5 bases and 3 bases, there was a span of 8 bases. The CDR3 here is CASSPRVGANVLTF. CDR3 sequence (DNA): TGTGCCAGCAGCCCTCGAGTTGGGGCCAACGTCCTGACTTTC.

The J gene is TRBJ2-4, the V gene TRBV2; TRBD1 matches 9 bases. The trim removed 7 bases at V and 4 bases at J, leaving 11 bases unmatched. The CDR3 runs to 16 residues. Germline lookup yields CDR1 SNHLY and CDR2 FYNNEI. The DNA for the CDR3 is TGTGCCAGCAAGGTTGATCCCGGGACAGGGAAAAACATTCAGTACTTC. As protein: CASKVDPGTGKNIQYF.

This clone was seen a few times. This sequence joins TRBV11-2 and TRBJ1-1; no clear D. This CDR3 region has 13 residues. CDR1 is SGHAT and CDR2 is FQNNGV in the germline V gene. With 4 bases removed from V and 0 bases from J, the gap between germline ends came to 6 bases. The CDR3 loop reads CASSSDLNTEAFF. The CDR3 DNA reads as TGTGCCAGCAGCTCAGATTTGAACACTGAAGCTTTCTTT.

The gene calls are TRBV11-2 and TRBJ2-5; D is uncertain. The CDR3 extends over 13 amino acids. Between the trimmed V and J ends, which lost 2 bases and 6 bases, there was a span of 10 bases. Germline loops: CDR1 SGHAT, CDR2 FQNNGV. CDR3 region: CASSLTDSKTQYF. The CDR3 nucleotides read TGTGCCAGCAGCTTAACGGATTCCAAGACCCAGTACTTC.

The J gene is TRBJ1-4, the V gene TRBV9, with 7 bases identical to TRBD1. Germline CDR1 SGDLS, CDR2 YYNGEE. Germline trimming cut 4 bases from V and 1 base from J; bases unmatched to any gene: 4. The CDR3 extends over 15 amino acids. CDR3 in DNA: TGTGCCAGCAGCCTCCAGGGGGGAACTAATGAAAAACTGTTTTTT. As protein: CASSLQGGTNEKLFF.

This sequence joins TRBV27 and TRBJ1-4; D might be TRBD1 (5 bases). There are 15 residues in the CDR3. Trimming removed 3 bases at V and 0 bases at J, with 8 bases between. Germline loops: CDR1 MNHEY, CDR2 SMNVEV (reference sequence). The CDR3 bases are TGTGCCAGCAGTTTCGGGGGGGCAACTAATGAAAAACTGTTTTTT. As protein: CASSFGGATNEKLFF.

The CDR3 here is CASSFGSNIVEAFF. In DNA, the CDR3 is TGCGCCAGCAGCTTTGGCAGCAACATCGTTGAAGCTTTCTTT. This chain uses TRBV5-1 with TRBJ1-1; no reliable D call. Germline assignment: CDR1 SGHRS and CDR2 YFSETQ. The V and J ends lost 2 bases and 7 bases respectively, with 15 bases between them. This CDR3 contains 14 residues.